This TCR beta chain was sequenced during a study of radiation and T cells in renal cell carcinoma. Time point specified: blood 2 weeks post-SBRT. The treatment here: 15 Gy SBRT to primary tumor, nephrectomy 4 weeks later. Method: immunoSEQ multiplex PCR; TCRdb's copy keeps in-frame clones and lacks some. Of tens of thousands of clones listed, about 86% were seen once; the top ten hold approximately 22%. This CDR3 comprises 16 residues. Trimming cost V 3 bases and J 3 bases; bases outside gene matches: 4. The germline gives CDR1 LNHNV, CDR2 YYDKDF (reference sequence). Sequencing was performed on blood, taken from a patient whose treatment included radiotherapy and nephrectomy. This clonotype was obtained from a woman aged 45-65 years with renal cell carcinoma. The rearrangement joins TRBV15 to TRBJ2-1, with TRBD2 matching over 11 bases. CDR3 in amino acids: CATSRLAGGSYNEQFF. The CDR3 DNA reads TGTGCCACCAGCAGGCTAGCGGGAGGCAGCTACAATGAGCAGTTCTTC.